The 3 T cell receptor beta chains in this list originate from one sample, sequenced in a study of T cells after yellow fever vaccination. In TCRdb, the 5' RACE reads were re-called with MiXCR into one record per CDR3 protein. The sample consists of around 120,000 distinct CDR3 sequences, roughly 15% of them appearing once. The sequencing used CD8+ T cells sorted from PBMCs, collected 5 days after the yellow fever booster vaccination. Receptor source: a man aged 18 to 30 who received the YFV17D yellow fever vaccine.

The J gene is TRBJ1-2, the V gene TRBV12-3 or TRBV12-4, with unresolved D. The CDR3 covers 12 residues. With 6 bases removed from V and 4 bases from J, the gap between germline ends came to 9 bases. As DNA, the CDR3 is TGTGCCAGCAGGAACCAGGCCTATGGCTACACCTTC. Its translation is CASRNQAYGYTF.

Only a few counts were recorded for this clonotype. The chain combines TRBV27 with TRBJ1-2; no clear D. Trimming removed 4 bases at V and 0 bases at J, with 6 bases between. The length of the CDR3 is 13 residues. The germline V gene encodes CDR1 MNHEY and CDR2 SMNVEV (reference sequence). The CDR3 sequence: CASSSSANYGYTF. The CDR3 nucleotides are TGTGCCAGCAGTTCCTCAGCTAACTATGGCTACACCTTC.

CDR3 loop: CASSSETLNTEAFF. The CDR3 DNA is TGCGCCAGCTCTTCGGAGACCTTGAACACTGAAGCTTTCTTT. The chain combines TRBV10-2 with TRBJ1-1, with D unresolved. This CDR3 has 14 amino acids. Germline V gives CDR1 WSHSY, CDR2 SAAADI. Trimming took off 8 bases at V and 0 bases at J, with 13 bases between the two ends.